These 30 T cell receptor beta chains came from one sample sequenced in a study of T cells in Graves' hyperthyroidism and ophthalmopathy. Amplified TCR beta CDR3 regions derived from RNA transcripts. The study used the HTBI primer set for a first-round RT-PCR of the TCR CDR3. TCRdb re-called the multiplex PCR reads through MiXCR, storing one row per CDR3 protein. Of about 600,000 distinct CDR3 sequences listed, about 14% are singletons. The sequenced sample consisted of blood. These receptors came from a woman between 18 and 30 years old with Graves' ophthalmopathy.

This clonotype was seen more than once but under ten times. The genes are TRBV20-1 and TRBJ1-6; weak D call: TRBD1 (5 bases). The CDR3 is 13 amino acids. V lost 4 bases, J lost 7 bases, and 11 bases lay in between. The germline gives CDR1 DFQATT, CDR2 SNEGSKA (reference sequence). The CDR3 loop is CSATSGGNSPLHF. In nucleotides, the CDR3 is TGCAGTGCTACCTCCGGGGGAAATTCACCCCTCCACTTT.

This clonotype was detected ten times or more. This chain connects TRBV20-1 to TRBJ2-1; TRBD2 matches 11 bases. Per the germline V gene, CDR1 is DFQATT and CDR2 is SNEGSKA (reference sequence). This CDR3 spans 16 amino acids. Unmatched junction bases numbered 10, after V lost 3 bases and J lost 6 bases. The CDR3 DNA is TGCAGTGCTAGCGGGACTAGCGGATCCCTGGGCAATGAGCAGTTCTTC. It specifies CSASGTSGSLGNEQFF.

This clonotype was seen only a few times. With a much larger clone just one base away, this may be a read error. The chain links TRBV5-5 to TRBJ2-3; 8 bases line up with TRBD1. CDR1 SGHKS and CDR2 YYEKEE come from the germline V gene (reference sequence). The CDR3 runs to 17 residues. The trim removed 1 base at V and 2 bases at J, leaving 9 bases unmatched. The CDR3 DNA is TGTGCCAGCAGCTTGCCTCCTGGGGACAGGTCCACAGATACGCAGTATTTT. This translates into CASSLPPGDRSTDTQYF.

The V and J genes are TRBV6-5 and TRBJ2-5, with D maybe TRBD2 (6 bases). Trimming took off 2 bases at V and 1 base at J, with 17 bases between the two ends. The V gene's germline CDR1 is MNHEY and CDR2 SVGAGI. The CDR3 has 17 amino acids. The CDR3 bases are TGTGCCAGCAGTTACGGGCGGGACGTCCAATTCCAAGAGACCCAGTACTTC. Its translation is CASSYGRDVQFQETQYF.

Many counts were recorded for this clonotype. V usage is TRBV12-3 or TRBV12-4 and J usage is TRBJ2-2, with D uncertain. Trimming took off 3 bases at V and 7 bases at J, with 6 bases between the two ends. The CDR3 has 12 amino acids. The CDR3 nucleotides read TGTGCCAGCAGTTTCTCGGACGGGGAGCTGTTTTTT. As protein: CASSFSDGELFF.

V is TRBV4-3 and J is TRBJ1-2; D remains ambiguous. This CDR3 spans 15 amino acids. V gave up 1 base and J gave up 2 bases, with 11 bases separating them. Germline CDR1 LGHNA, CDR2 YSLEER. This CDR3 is CASSQGIRENYGYTF. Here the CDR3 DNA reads TGCGCCAGCAGCCAAGGAATTAGGGAGAACTATGGCTACACCTTC.

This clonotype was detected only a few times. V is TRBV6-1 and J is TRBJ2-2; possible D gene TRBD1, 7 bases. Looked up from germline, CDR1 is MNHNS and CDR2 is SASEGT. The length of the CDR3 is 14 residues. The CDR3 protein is CARGQGGIAGELFF. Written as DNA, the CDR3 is TGTGCTCGGGGGCAGGGGGGAATAGCCGGGGAGCTGTTTTTT.

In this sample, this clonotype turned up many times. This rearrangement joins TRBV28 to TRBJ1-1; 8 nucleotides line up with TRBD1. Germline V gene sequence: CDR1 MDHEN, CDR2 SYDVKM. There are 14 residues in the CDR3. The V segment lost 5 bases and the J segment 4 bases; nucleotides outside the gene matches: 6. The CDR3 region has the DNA TGTGCCAGCAGTCTGACAGGGGTGAGCACTGAAGCTTTCTTT. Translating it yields CASSLTGVSTEAFF.

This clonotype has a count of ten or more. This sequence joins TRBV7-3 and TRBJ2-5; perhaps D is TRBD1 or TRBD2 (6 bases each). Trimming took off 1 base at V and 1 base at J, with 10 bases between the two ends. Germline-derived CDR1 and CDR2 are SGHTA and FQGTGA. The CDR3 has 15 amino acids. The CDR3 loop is CASSLNPGAQETQYF. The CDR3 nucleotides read TGTGCCAGCAGCTTAAACCCGGGGGCCCAAGAGACCCAGTACTTC.

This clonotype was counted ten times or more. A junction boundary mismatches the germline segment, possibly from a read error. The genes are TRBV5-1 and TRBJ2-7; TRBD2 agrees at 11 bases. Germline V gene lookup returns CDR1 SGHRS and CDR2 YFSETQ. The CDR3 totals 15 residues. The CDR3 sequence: CASSSWTSGLYEQYF. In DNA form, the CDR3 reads TGCGCCAGCAGCTCCTGGACTAGCGGGCTCTACGAACAGTACTTC.

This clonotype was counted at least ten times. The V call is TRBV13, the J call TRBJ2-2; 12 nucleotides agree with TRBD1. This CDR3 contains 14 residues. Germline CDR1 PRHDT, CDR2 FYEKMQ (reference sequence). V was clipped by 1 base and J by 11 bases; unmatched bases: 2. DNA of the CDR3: TGTGCCAGCAGCTTAGAGGGACAGGGGGCAGAGCTGTTTTTT. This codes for CASSLEGQGAELFF.

CDR3 in amino acids: CASSGGGHYNSYNEQFF. As DNA, the CDR3 is TGTGCCAGCTCCGGGGGGGGACACTATAACTCCTACAATGAGCAGTTCTTC. The gene calls are TRBV6-1 and TRBJ2-1; the match to TRBD2 covers 8 bases. With 8 bases clipped from V and 0 bases from J, the junction kept 12 bases outside the gene matches. Germline-derived CDR1 and CDR2 are MNHNS and SASEGT. The CDR3 has 17 residues.

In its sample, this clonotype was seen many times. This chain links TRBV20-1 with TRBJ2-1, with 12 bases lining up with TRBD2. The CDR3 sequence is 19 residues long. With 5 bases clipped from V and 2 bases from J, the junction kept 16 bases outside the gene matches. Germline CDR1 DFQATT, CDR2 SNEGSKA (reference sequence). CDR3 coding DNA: TGCAGTGCTGGGAGGGGGCTAGCGGGAGGGCCAAGCCCCTACAATGAGCAGTTCTTC. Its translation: CSAGRGLAGGPSPYNEQFF.

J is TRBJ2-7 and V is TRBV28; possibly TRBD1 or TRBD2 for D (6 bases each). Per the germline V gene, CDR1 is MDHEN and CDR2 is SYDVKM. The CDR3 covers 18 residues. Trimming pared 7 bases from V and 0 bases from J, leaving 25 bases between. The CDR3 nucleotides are TGTGCCAGCATTAACAGGGAAAAGGGACTTCGACTCTCCTACGAGCAGTACTTC. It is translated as CASINREKGLRLSYEQYF.

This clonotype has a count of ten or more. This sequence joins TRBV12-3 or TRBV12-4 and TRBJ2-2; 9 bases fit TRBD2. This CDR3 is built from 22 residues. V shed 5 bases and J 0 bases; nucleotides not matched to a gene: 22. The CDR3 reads CASSPPPDRTSDHRPNTGELFF. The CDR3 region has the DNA TGTGCCAGCAGTCCTCCCCCGGACCGGACTAGCGACCACCGTCCGAACACCGGGGAGCTGTTTTTT.

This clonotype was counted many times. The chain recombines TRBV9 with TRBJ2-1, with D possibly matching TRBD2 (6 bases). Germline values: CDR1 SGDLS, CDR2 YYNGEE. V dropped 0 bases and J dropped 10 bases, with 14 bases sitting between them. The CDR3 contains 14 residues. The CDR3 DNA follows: TGTGCCAGCAGCGTAGACGGTGGGCGGGAAGAGCAGTTCTTC. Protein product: CASSVDGGREEQFF.

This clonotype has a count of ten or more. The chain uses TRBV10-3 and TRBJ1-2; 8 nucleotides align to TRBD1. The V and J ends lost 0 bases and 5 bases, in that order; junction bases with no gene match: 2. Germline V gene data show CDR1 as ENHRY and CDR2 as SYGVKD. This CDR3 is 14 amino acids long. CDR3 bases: TGTGCCATCAGTGAGTCAGGACAGGGTTATGGCTACACCTTC. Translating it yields CAISESGQGYGYTF.

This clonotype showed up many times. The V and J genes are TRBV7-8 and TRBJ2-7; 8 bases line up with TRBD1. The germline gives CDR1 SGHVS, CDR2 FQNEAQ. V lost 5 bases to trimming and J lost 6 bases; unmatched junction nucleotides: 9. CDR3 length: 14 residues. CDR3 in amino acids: CASSIRLDRVEQYF. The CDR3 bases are TGTGCCAGCAGCATCCGACTGGACAGGGTCGAGCAGTACTTC.

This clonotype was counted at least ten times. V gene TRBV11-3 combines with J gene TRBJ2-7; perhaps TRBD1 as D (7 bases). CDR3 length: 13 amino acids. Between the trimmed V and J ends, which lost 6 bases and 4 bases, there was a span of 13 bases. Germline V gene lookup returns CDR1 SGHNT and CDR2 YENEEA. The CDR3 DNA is TGTGCCAGCAGAGACCCAGGGGGGTACGAGCAGTACTTC. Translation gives CASRDPGGYEQYF.

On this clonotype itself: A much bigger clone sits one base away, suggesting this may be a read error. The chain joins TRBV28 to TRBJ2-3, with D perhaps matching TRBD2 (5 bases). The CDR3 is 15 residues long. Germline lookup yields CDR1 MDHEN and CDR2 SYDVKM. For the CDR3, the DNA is TGTACCACCCAGTTAGCGAGGGTTGCAACAGATACGCGGTATTTT. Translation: CTTQLARVATDTRYF.

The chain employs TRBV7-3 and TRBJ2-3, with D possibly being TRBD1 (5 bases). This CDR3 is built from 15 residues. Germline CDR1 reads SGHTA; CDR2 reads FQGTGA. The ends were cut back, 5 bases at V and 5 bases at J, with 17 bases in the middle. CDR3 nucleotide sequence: TGTGCCAGCAGCCCATCGACAGCCCCTGGAGATACGCAGTATTTT. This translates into CASSPSTAPGDTQYF. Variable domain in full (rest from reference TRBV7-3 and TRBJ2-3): GAGVSQTPSNKVTEKGKYVELRCDPISGHTALYWYRQSLGQGPEFLIYFQGTGAADDSGLPNDRFFAVRPEGSVSTLKIQRTERGDSAVYLCASSPSTAPGDTQYFGPGTRLTVL.

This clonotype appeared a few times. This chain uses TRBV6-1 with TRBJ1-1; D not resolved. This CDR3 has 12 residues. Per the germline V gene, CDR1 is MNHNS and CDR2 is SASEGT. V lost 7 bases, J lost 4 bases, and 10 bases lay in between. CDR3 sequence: CASNSPITEAFF. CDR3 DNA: TGTGCCAGCAACAGTCCCATCACTGAAGCTTTCTTT.

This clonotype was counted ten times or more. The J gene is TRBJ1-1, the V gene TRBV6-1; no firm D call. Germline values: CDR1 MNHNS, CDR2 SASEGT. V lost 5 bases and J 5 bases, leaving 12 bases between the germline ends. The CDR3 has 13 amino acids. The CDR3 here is CASSSLPGTEAFF. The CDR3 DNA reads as TGTGCCAGCAGTTCCCTCCCTGGGACTGAAGCTTTCTTT.

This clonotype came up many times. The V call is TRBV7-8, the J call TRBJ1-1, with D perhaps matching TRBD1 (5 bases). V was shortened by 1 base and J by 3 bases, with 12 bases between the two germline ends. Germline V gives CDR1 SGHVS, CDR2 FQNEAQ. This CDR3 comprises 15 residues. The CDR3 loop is CASSLVGPQDTEAFF. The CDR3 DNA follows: TGTGCCAGCAGCTTAGTGGGACCCCAGGACACTGAAGCTTTCTTT.

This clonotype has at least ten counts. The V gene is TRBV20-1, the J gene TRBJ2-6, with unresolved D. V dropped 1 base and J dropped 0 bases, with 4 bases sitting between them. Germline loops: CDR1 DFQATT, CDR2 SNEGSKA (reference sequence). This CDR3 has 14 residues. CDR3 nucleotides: TGCAGTGCTAGAGTCAGCTCTGGGGCCAACGTCCTGACTTTC. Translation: CSARVSSGANVLTF.

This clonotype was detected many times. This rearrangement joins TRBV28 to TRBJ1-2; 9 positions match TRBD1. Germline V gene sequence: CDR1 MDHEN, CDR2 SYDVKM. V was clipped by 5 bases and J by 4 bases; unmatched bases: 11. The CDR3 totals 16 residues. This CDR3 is CASSPGTGFFGYGYTF. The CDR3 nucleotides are TGTGCCAGCAGTCCCGGGACAGGGTTTTTCGGCTATGGCTACACCTTC.

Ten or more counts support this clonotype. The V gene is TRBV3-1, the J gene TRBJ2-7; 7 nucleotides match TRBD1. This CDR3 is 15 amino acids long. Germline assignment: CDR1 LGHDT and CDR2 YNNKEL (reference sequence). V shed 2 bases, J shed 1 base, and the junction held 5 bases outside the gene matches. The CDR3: CASSQPGTASYEQYF. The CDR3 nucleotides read TGTGCCAGCAGCCAACCCGGGACAGCTTCCTACGAGCAGTACTTC.

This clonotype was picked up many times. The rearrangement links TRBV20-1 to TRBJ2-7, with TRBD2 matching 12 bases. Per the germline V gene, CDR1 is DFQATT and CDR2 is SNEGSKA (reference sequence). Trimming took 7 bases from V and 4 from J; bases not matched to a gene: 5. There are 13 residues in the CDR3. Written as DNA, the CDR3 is TGCAGTGGCCTAGCGGGAGGGCCTTACGAGCAGTACTTC. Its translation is CSGLAGGPYEQYF.

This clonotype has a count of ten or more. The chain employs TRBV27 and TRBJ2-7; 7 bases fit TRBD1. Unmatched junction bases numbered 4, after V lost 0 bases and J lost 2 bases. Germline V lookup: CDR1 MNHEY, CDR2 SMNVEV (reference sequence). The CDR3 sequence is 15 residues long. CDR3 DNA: TGTGCCAGCAGTTTATCCGGGACAGAGGCCTACGAGCAGTACTTC. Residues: CASSLSGTEAYEQYF.

CDR3 in DNA: TGCAGCGTTGAAGATCCAAACAGGGGGATCGGGGAGCTGTTTTTT. This encodes CSVEDPNRGIGELFF. The V call is TRBV29-1, the J call TRBJ2-2; 8 nucleotides agree with TRBD1. Germline lookup yields CDR1 SQVTM and CDR2 ANQGSEA. V shed 0 bases, J shed 7 bases, and the junction held 7 bases outside the gene matches. There are 15 residues in the CDR3.